Listed below are T cell receptor beta chains from one sample, sequenced in a study of CD8+ T cells in alopecia areata. Repertoires were generated with immunoSEQ multiplex PCR, while TCRdb's copy carries only in-frame clones and drops some. The data hold around 150,000 clones, with 50% to 65% observed a single time. The sample in question was CD4+ T cells sorted from blood, obtained at week 24, from a patient treated with tofacitinib. These receptors were obtained from a human donor with alopecia areata. Both conserved end residues are part of each CDR3. A D gene is named only where the DNA matches it firmly. Part of the rows lack a size; the others show once, few, many or a class for expanded clones.

clone size	D gene	V gene	J gene	CDR3 length	CDR3 DNA	CDR3 protein
NA	NA	TRBV30	TRBJ2-5	17	TGTGCCTGGAGTGTACCTCTTGGTGGGGGTGGCCAAGAGACCCAGTACTTC	CAWSVPLGGGGQETQYF
few	TRBD1	TRBV20-1	TRBJ1-1	11	TGCAGTGGCGACAGGGCCACTGAAGCTTTCTTT	CSGDRATEAFF
NA	NA	TRBV25-1	TRBJ2-3	18	TGTGCCAGCAGTGACCACCCCGGGGGACGGGGGACCCCAGATACGCAGTATTTT	CASSDHPGGRGTPDTQYF
NA	TRBD2	TRBV29-1	TRBJ2-7	14	TGCAGCGTTGCAGGGACTAGCGGGCGGTACGAGCAGTACTTC	CSVAGTSGRYEQYF
NA	NA	TRBV9	TRBJ2-1	11	TGTGCCAGCAGCGCGGACAATGAGCAGTTCTTC	CASSADNEQFF
NA	TRBD1	TRBV7-7	TRBJ1-5	18	TGTGCCAGCAGCTTAGCGAGAGGACAGGGGGATAGCAATCAGCCCCAGCATTTT	CASSLARGQGDSNQPQHF
few	TRBD1	TRBV5-1	TRBJ1-5	16	TGCGCCAGCAGCTTGGGGGACAGGTTGGGCAATCAGCCCCAGCATTTT	CASSLGDRLGNQPQHF
NA	NA	TRBV9	TRBJ1-3	15	TGTGCCAGCAGCGTGGGGACCAGCTCTGGAAACACCATATATTTT	CASSVGTSSGNTIYF
NA	NA	TRBV4-1	TRBJ1-1	13	TGCGCCAGCAGCCAAGACTCTTCGGTTGGAGCTTTCTTT	CASSQDSSVGAFF
few	TRBD1	TRBV5-4	TRBJ1-5	19	TGTGCCAGCAGCTTGGGCGGACAGGTTGGGTCGCTTCGCAATCAGCCCCAGCATTTT	CASSLGGQVGSLRNQPQHF
few	NA	TRBV2	TRBJ2-5	12	TGTGCCAGCAGGGACACCCAAGAGACCCAGTACTTC	CASRDTQETQYF
NA	NA	TRBV7-2	TRBJ2-7	13	TGTGCCAGCAGCGAAGCGAAAAACTACGAGCAGTACTTC	CASSEAKNYEQYF
few	TRBD1	TRBV7-8	TRBJ2-1	16	TGTGCCAGCAGCCCCACGGGGACAGGGGTCTACAATGAGCAGTTCTTC	CASSPTGTGVYNEQFF
NA	TRBD2	TRBV7-9	TRBJ2-3	15	TGTGCCAGCAGCATACTAGCGGGGAGCACAGATACGCAGTATTTT	CASSILAGSTDTQYF
NA	TRBD1	TRBV27	TRBJ1-6	13	TGTGCCAGCACCACAGGGGGCTTCTCACCCCTCCACTTT	CASTTGGFSPLHF
few	NA	TRBV2	TRBJ2-3	14	TGTGCCAGCAGACGCGGGGGCCCCACAGATACGCAGTATTTT	CASRRGGPTDTQYF
few	TRBD1	TRBV23-1	TRBJ2-7	17	TGCGCCAGCAGCTCAGAAACCCGCGACAGGGACAGCTACGAGCAGTACTTC	CASSSETRDRDSYEQYF
NA	TRBD1	TRBV5-1	TRBJ2-3	13	TGCGCCAGCTCCGGGACAGCCACAGATACGCAGTATTTT	CASSGTATDTQYF
NA	NA	TRBV25-1	TRBJ2-6	16	TGTGCCAGCAGTGAGACCGATAGCTCTGGGGCCAACGTCCTGACTTTC	CASSETDSSGANVLTF
NA	TRBD1	TRBV19	TRBJ1-1	15	TGTGCCAGTATGAGGGCAGGGGGCGAAAACACTGAAGCTTTCTTT	CASMRAGGENTEAFF
NA	NA	TRBV5-4	TRBJ1-1	14	TGTGCCAGCAGCTTTCGAAGGGGAGGCACTGAAGCTTTCTTT	CASSFRRGGTEAFF
NA	NA	TRBV11-2	TRBJ2-6	13	TGTGCCAGCTTACGATCTGGGGCCAACGTCCTGACTTTC	CASLRSGANVLTF
NA	NA	TRBV4-1	TRBJ1-5	15	TGCGCCAGCAGCCAAGGTGGGGACTACAGTCAGCCCCAGCATTTT	CASSQGGDYSQPQHF
NA	TRBD1	TRBV23-1	TRBJ2-7	17	TGCGCCAGCAGTCAATCCAGGGCGACAGGGCGGACCTACGAGCAGTACTTC	CASSQSRATGRTYEQYF
few	TRBD1	TRBV9	TRBJ2-6	18	TGTGCCAGCAGCGTCCGGGACAGCCTCTTGTCTGGGGCCAACGTCCTGACTTTC	CASSVRDSLLSGANVLTF
NA	NA	TRBV30	TRBJ2-1	12	TGTGCCTGGAGTGTTCGCAGGGTAGGGCAGTTCTTC	CAWSVRRVGQFF
NA	TRBD1	TRBV2	TRBJ1-4	15	TGTGCCAGCAAGCGGGACAGGGTTGCTAATGAAAAACTGTTTTTT	CASKRDRVANEKLFF
once	NA	TRBV14	TRBJ1-1	11	TGTGCCAGCCCTCGGAACACTGAAGCTTTCTTT	CASPRNTEAFF
once	NA	TRBV29-1	TRBJ2-2	13	TGCAGCGTTGAACCACGGGGCACCGGGGAGCTGTTTTTT	CSVEPRGTGELFF
NA	NA	TRBV5-6	TRBJ1-1	14	TGTGCCAGCAGCTTATCACAGGTTAACACTGAAGCTTTCTTT	CASSLSQVNTEAFF
NA	NA	TRBV14	TRBJ2-5	11	TGTGCCAGCAGCCGTACGGAGACCCAGTACTTC	CASSRTETQYF
NA	NA	TRBV11-2	TRBJ1-4	12	TGTGCCAGCAGCTTAGATCCGATTAAGCTGTTTTTT	CASSLDPIKLFF
NA	NA	TRBV6-6	TRBJ1-1	12	TGTGCCAGCAGTTACTTGGACGGAGAAGCTTTCTTT	CASSYLDGEAFF
few	NA	TRBV6-1	TRBJ2-5	11	TGTGCCAGCAGTGAAGCCGAGACCCAGTACTTC	CASSEAETQYF
NA	NA	TRBV7-6	TRBJ2-5	12	TGTGCCAGCAGCCCGCAGAGTGCGACCCAGTACTTC	CASSPQSATQYF
NA	NA	TRBV29-1	TRBJ2-2	13	TGCAGCGCCAGAGGGGGATCGGCCGGGGAGCTGTTTTTT	CSARGGSAGELFF
NA	NA	TRBV6-5	TRBJ1-4	11	TGTGCCAGCACCGACGGGTTAAAACTGTTTTTT	CASTDGLKLFF
NA	NA	TRBV6-5	TRBJ1-1	14	TGTGCCACCCTCACTGGAGGGGGGAGCACTGAAGCTTTCTTT	CATLTGGGSTEAFF
NA	TRBD2	TRBV6-5	TRBJ2-3	14	TGTGCCAGCAGTTGGCGGGGGGGCACAGATACGCAGTATTTT	CASSWRGGTDTQYF
NA	NA	TRBV7-6	TRBJ1-6	14	TGTGCCAGCAGCTTAGGCCAGGGGAGTTCACCCCTCCACTTT	CASSLGQGSSPLHF
NA	NA	TRBV30	TRBJ2-3	14	TGTGCCTGGAGTCAGGGTTTGAGCACAGATACGCAGTATTTT	CAWSQGLSTDTQYF
many	NA	TRBV5-1	TRBJ2-3	14	TGCGCCAGCAGCTTGGGAGGGGCCACAGATACGCAGTATTTT	CASSLGGATDTQYF
NA	NA	TRBV6-5	TRBJ1-1	14	TGTGCCAGCCGAAAAGCCAGGGACCGCACTGAAGCTTTCTTT	CASRKARDRTEAFF
NA	TRBD2	TRBV5-1	TRBJ2-2	15	TGCGCCAGCAGCTTACGGCTAGCGGGGACCGGGGAGCTGTTTTTT	CASSLRLAGTGELFF
NA	TRBD1	TRBV4-2	TRBJ2-7	16	TGTGCCAGCAGCCGGAATCCGGGACAGGGGATCTACGAGCAGTACTTC	CASSRNPGQGIYEQYF
once	NA	TRBV29-1	TRBJ1-4	12	TGCAGCGTTGAACAGGGCCCCGAGGGACTGTTTTTT	CSVEQGPEGLFF
NA	NA	TRBV29-1	TRBJ1-5	14	TGCAGCGGTCCCCGGGGGGCGATTATTCAGCCCCAGCATTTT	CSGPRGAIIQPQHF
few	NA	TRBV30	TRBJ2-3	15	TGTGCCTTCACGTATACAGGGTCGAGCACAGATACGCAGTATTTT	CAFTYTGSSTDTQYF
NA	NA	TRBV27	TRBJ2-7	14	TGTGCCAGCAGTGCCCTCGGGGTAGTCTACGAGCAGTACTTC	CASSALGVVYEQYF
NA	TRBD2	TRBV7-2	TRBJ2-3	16	TGTGCCAGCAGTTCAACTAGCGGGGGCCGCACAGATACGCAGTATTTT	CASSSTSGGRTDTQYF
NA	TRBD2	TRBV6-4	TRBJ2-1	15	TGTGCCAGCAGCTCCGGGACTAGCTCTCTCTATGAGCAGTTCTTC	CASSSGTSSLYEQFF
once	NA	TRBV29-1	TRBJ2-5	14	TGCAGCGTGGCCCCAGTAGTAAGAGAAGAGACCCAGTACTTC	CSVAPVVREETQYF